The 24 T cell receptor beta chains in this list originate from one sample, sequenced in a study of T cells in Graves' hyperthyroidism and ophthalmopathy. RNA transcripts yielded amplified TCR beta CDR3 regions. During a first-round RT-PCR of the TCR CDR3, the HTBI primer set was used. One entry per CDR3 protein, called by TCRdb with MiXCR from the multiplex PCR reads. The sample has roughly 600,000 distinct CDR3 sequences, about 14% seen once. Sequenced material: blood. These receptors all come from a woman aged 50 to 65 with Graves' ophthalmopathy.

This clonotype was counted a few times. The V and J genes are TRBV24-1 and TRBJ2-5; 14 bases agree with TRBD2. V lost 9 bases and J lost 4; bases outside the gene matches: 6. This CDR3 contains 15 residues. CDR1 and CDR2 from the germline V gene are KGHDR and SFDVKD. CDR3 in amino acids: CATSAGTSGRETQYF. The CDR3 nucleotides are TGTGCCACCTCCGCCGGGACTAGCGGGAGAGAGACCCAGTACTTC.

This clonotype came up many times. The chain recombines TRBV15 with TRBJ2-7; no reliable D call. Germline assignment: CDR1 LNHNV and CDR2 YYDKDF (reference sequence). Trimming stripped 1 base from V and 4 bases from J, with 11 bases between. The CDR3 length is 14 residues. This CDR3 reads CATSRAGLTYEQYF. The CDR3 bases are TGTGCCACCAGCAGAGCTGGTCTGACTTACGAGCAGTACTTC.

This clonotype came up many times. The CDR3 sequence: CASSVGPLDNEQFF. The DNA of the CDR3 is TGTGCCAGCAGCGTAGGGCCCCTCGACAATGAGCAGTTCTTC. The chain couples TRBV9 to TRBJ2-1; no clear D gene. The CDR3 is 14 amino acids. Germline V gene sequence: CDR1 SGDLS, CDR2 YYNGEE. V was shortened by 0 bases and J by 5 bases, with 9 bases between the two germline ends. The variable domain in full, with the rest retrieved from reference TRBV9 and TRBJ2-1, is DSGVTQTPKHLITATGQRVTLRCSPRSGDLSVYWYQQSLDQGLQFLIQYYNGEERAKGNILERFSAQQFPDLHSELNLSSLELGDSALYFCASSVGPLDNEQFFGPGTRLTVL.

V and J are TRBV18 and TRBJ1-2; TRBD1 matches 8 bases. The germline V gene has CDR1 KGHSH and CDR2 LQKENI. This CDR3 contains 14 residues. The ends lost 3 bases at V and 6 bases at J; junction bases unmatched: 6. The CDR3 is CASSPQGTGDGYTF. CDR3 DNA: TGTGCCAGCTCACCCCAAGGGACAGGTGATGGCTACACCTTC.

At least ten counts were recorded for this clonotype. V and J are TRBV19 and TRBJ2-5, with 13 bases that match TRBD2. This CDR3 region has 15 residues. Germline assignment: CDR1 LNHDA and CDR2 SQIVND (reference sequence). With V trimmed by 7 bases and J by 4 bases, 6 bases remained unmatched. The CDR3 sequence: CASTPRLAGGETQYF. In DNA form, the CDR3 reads TGTGCCAGTACCCCCCGACTAGCGGGAGGAGAGACCCAGTACTTC.

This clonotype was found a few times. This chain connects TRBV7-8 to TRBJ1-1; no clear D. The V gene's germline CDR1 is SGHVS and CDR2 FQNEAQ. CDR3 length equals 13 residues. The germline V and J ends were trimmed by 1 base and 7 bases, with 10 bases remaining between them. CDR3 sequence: CASSLDNANEAFF. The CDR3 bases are TGTGCCAGCAGCTTAGATAACGCGAATGAAGCTTTCTTT.

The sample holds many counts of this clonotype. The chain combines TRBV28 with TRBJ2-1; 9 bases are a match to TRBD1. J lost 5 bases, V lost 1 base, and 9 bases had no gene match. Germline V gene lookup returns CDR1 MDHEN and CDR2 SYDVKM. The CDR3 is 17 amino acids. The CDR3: CASSLLRTGATNNEQFF. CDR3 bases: TGTGCCAGCAGTTTATTGAGGACAGGGGCTACGAACAATGAGCAGTTCTTC.

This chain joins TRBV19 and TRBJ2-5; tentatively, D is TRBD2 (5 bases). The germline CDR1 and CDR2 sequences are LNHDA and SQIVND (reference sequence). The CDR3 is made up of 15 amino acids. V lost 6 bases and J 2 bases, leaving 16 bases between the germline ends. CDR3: CASSLRASHQETQYF. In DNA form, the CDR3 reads TGTGCCAGTAGCTTGAGGGCTAGCCATCAAGAGACCCAGTACTTC. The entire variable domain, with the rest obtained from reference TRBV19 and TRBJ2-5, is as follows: DGGITQSPKYLFRKEGQNVTLSCEQNLNHDAMYWYRQDPGQGLRLIYYSQIVNDFQKGDIAEGYSVSREKKESFPLTVTSAQKNPTAFYLCASSLRASHQETQYFGPGTRLLVL.

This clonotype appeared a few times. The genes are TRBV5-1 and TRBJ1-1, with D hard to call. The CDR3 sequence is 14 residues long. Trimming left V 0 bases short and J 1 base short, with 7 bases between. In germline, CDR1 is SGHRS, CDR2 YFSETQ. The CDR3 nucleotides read TGCGCCAGCAGCTTGGGGCTCCCGAACACTGAAGCTTTCTTT. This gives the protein CASSLGLPNTEAFF.

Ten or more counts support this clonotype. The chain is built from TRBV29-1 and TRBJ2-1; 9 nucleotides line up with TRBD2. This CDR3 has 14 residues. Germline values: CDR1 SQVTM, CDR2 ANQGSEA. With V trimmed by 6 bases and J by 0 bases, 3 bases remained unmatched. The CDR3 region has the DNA TGCAGCGTACATAGCGGGGGCTCCTACAATGAGCAGTTCTTC. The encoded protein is CSVHSGGSYNEQFF.

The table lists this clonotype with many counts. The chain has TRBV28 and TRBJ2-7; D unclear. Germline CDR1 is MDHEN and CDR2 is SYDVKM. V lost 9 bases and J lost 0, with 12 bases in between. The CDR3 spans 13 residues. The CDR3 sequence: CASEPRTSYEQYF. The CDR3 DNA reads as TGTGCCAGTGAACCCAGGACCTCCTACGAGCAGTACTTC.

As DNA, the CDR3 is TGTGCCAGTAGTATAGGGCCCTCGACAGGGGGCTATGGCTACACCTTC. It translates to CASSIGPSTGGYGYTF. This rearrangement joins TRBV19 to TRBJ1-2; 9 bases line up with TRBD1. This CDR3 is 16 amino acids long. The junction had 7 bases not matched to a gene; V was cut back by 1 base and J by 4 bases. Germline CDR1 is LNHDA and CDR2 is SQIVND (reference sequence). Full variable domain (remainder filled in from reference TRBV19 and TRBJ1-2): DGGITQSPKYLFRKEGQNVTLSCEQNLNHDAMYWYRQDPGQGLRLIYYSQIVNDFQKGDIAEGYSVSREKKESFPLTVTSAQKNPTAFYLCASSIGPSTGGYGYTFGSGTRLTVV.

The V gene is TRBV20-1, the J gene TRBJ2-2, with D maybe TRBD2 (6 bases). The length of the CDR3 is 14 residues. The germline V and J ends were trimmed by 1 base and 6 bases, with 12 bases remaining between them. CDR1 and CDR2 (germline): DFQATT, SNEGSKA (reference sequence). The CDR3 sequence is CSARGGWGAGELFF. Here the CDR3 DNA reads TGCAGTGCTAGAGGGGGTTGGGGGGCCGGGGAGCTGTTTTTT.

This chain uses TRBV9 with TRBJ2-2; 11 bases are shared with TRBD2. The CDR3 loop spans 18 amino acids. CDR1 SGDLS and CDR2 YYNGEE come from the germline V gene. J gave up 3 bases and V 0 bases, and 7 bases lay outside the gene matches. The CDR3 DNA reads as TGTGCCAGCAGCGTAGAAGCTAGCGGGAGGTCAGACACCGGGGAGCTGTTTTTT. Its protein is CASSVEASGRSDTGELFF. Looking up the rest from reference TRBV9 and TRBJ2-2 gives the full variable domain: DSGVTQTPKHLITATGQRVTLRCSPRSGDLSVYWYQQSLDQGLQFLIQYYNGEERAKGNILERFSAQQFPDLHSELNLSSLELGDSALYFCASSVEASGRSDTGELFFGEGSRLTVL.

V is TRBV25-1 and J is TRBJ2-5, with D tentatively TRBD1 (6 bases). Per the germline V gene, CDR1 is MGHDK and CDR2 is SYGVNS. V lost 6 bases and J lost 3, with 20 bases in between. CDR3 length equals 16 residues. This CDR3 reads CASSLEAPRGKETQYF. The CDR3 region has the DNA TGTGCCAGCAGCTTAGAGGCGCCTAGGGGGAAAGAGACCCAGTACTTC.

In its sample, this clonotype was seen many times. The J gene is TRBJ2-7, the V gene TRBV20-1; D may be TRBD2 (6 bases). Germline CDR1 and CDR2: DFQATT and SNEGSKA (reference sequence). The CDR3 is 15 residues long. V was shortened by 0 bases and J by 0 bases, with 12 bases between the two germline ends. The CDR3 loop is CSARDIAASSYEQYF. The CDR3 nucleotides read TGCAGTGCTAGAGATATAGCGGCCTCCTCCTACGAGCAGTACTTC.

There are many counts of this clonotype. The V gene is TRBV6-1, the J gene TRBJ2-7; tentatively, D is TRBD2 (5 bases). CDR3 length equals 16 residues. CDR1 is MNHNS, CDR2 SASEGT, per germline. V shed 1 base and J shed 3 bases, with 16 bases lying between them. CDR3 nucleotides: TGTGCCAGCAGTGAAGTCAGCGGAGTTAAACACTACGAGCAGTACTTC. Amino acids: CASSEVSGVKHYEQYF.

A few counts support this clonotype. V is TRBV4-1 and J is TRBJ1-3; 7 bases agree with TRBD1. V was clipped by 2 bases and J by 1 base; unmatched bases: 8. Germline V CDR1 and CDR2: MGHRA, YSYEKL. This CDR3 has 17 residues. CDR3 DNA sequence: TGCGCCAGCAGCCAAAGGACAGGCCCGTTATCTGGAAACACCATATATTTT. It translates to CASSQRTGPLSGNTIYF.

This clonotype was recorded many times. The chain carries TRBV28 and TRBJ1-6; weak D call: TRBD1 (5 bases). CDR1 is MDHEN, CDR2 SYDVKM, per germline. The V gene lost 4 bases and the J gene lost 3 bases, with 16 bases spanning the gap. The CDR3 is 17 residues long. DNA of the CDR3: TGTGCCAGCAGTTCGTCGGGGCAGGCTCGCTATAATTCACCCCTCCACTTT. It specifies CASSSSGQARYNSPLHF.

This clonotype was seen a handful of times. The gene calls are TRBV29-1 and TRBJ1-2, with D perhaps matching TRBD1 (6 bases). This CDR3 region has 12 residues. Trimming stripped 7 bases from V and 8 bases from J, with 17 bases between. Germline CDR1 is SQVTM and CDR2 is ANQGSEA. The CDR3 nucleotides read TGCAGCGCCGAGGACAGCCATCTGGGCTACACCTTC. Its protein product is CSAEDSHLGYTF. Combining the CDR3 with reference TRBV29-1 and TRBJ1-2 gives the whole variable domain SAVISQKPSRDICQRGTSLTIQCQVDSQVTMMFWYRQQPGQSLTLIATANQGSEATYESGFVIDKFPISRPNLTFSTLTVSNMSPEDSSIYLCSAEDSHLGYTFGSGTRLTVV.

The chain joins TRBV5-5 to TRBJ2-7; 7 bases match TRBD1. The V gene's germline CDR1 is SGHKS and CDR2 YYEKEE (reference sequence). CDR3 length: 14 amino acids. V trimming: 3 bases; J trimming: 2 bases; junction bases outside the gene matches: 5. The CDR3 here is CASSSTGSPYEQYF. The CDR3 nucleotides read TGTGCCAGCAGCTCGACAGGGTCCCCCTACGAGCAGTACTTC. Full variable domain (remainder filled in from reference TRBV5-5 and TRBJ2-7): DAGVTQSPTHLIKTRGQQVTLRCSPISGHKSVSWYQQVLGQGPQFIFQYYEKEERGRGNFPDRFSARQFPNYSSELNVNALLLGDSALYLCASSSTGSPYEQYFGPGTRLTVT.

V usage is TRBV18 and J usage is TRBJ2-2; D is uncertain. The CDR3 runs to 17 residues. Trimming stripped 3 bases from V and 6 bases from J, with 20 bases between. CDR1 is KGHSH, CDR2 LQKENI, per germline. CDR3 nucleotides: TGTGCCAGCTCACCGTCTTTGCCTGACCTAACCCCCGGGGAGCTGTTTTTT. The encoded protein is CASSPSLPDLTPGELFF.

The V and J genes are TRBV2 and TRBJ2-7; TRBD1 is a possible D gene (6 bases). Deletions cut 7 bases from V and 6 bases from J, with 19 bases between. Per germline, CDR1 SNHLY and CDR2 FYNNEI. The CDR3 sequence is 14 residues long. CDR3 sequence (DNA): TGTGCCAGCAAGACCCGGGACATGACCTGCGAGCAGTACTTC. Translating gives CASKTRDMTCEQYF. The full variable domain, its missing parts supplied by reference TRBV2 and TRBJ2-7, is EPEVTQTPSHQVTQMGQEVILRCVPISNHLYFYWYRQILGQKVEFLVSFYNNEISEKSEIFDDQFSVERPDGSNFTLKIRSTKLEDSAMYFCASKTRDMTCEQYFGPGTRLTVT.

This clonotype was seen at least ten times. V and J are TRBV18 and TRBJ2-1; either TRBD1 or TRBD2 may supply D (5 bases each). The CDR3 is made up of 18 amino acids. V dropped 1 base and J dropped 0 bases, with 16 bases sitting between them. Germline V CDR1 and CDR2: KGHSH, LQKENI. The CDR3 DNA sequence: TGTGCCAGCTCACCACTGGGACCCCTGGGGTTCTCCTACAATGAGCAGTTCTTC. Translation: CASSPLGPLGFSYNEQFF.